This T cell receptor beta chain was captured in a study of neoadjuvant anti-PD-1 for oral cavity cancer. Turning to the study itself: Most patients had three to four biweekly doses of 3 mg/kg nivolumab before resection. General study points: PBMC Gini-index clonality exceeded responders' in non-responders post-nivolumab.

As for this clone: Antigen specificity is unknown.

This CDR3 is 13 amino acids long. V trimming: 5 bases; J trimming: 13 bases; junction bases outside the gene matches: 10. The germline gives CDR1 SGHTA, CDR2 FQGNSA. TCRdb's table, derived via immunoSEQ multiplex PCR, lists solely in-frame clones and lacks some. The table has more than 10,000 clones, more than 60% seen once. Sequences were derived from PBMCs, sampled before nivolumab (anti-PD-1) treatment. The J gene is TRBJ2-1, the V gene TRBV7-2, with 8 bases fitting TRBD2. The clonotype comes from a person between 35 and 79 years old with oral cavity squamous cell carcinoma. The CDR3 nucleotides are TGTGCCAGCAGCCCTCTAGATAGCGGGGAACAGTTCTTC. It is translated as CASSPLDSGEQFF.